The rows below give T cell receptor beta chains drawn from one sample of a study of blood T cell repertoires in COVID-19. Here immunoSEQ multiplex PCR was the method, and the copy in TCRdb shows in-frame clones only, minus some. The sample yields 110,000 to 150,000 clones, 75% to 90% seen once. The sample taken for sequencing was peripheral blood. All receptors come from an elderly woman with acute or convalescent COVID-19. Both conserved end residues are part of each CDR3. The D gene is left open where the match is weak. Clone size is given for some rows only: seen once, a few or many times, or a class if the clone is expanded.

NA,NA,TRBJ2-3,TRBV7-2,TGTGCCAGCAGTAGACCCCCGCGGACAGATACGCAGTATTTT,CASSRPPRTDTQYF
few,NA,TRBJ1-2,TRBV6-2/TRBV6-3,TGTGCCAGCAGTTTTGAGGAATGGGGCTACACCTTC,CASSFEEWGYTF
NA,NA,TRBJ2-4,TRBV28,TGTGCCAGCAGGACAGGCTTAAACATTCAGTACTTC,CASRTGLNIQYF
NA,TRBD1,TRBJ1-5,TRBV2,TGTGCCAGCAGCGTTGCCTACGTGACAGGGGGTGGTCAGCCCCAGCATTTT,CASSVAYVTGGGQPQHF
NA,NA,TRBJ2-1,TRBV7-9,TGTGCCAGCAGCCCCGAGAGTCAGGGGCTAGACAATGAGCAGTTCTTC,CASSPESQGLDNEQFF
NA,TRBD1,TRBJ1-6,TRBV9,TGTGCCAGCAGCCCCCCGGGACAGCATAATTCACCCCTCCACTTT,CASSPPGQHNSPLHF
NA,NA,TRBJ1-1,TRBV30,TGTGCCTGGAGCTGGGGCAGGGGAGAAGCTTTCTTT,CAWSWGRGEAFF
NA,TRBD1,TRBJ2-3,TRBV5-1,TGCGCCAGCAGCTTCACAGGGGGCAAGACAGATACGCAGTATTTT,CASSFTGGKTDTQYF
NA,TRBD1,TRBJ1-6,TRBV6-6,TGTGCCAGCAGTTACGGGAACAGGGGGGTAGAATCACCTCTCCACTTT,CASSYGNRGVESPLHF
NA,NA,TRBJ2-3,TRBV3-1/TRBV3-2,TGTGCCAGCAGCCAAAGGGGGCGGGGGGGCACAGATACGCAGTATTTT,CASSQRGRGGTDTQYF
NA,NA,TRBJ1-2,TRBV28,TGTGCCAGCAGTCTAGCCCCAGGGGCTGGTGGCTACACCTTC,CASSLAPGAGGYTF
few,NA,TRBJ2-3,TRBV10-1,TGCGCCAGCGGCGGGGGCGACCCCCTTTCAGATACGCAGTATTTT,CASGGGDPLSDTQYF
NA,NA,TRBJ2-3,TRBV4-2,TGTGCCAGCAGCCCTAAAGCCCAGGGGGGCTGGGATACGCAGTATTTT,CASSPKAQGGWDTQYF
NA,TRBD1,TRBJ1-6,TRBV5-1,TGCGCCAGCAGCGTTGCCCCCGACAGGGCACGAAATTCACCCCTCCACTTT,CASSVAPDRARNSPLHF
few,TRBD2,TRBJ2-5,TRBV4-1,TGCGCCAGCAGCCACCGGGGGACTAGCGGGAGAAAGGGAGAGACCCAGTACTTC,CASSHRGTSGRKGETQYF
NA,NA,TRBJ1-1,TRBV27,TGTGCCAGGGGGGATTCGGGGGTTAGGACTGAAGCTTTCTTT,CARGDSGVRTEAFF
NA,NA,TRBJ1-6,TRBV2,TGTGCCAGCAGTTACTCCAGGGCGGATTCACCCCTCCACTTT,CASSYSRADSPLHF